The present TCR beta chain was sequenced within a study of identical twins. Every one of the donors was a healthy Caucasian. Trimming stripped 0 bases from V and 6 bases from J, with 12 bases between. This CDR3 region has 14 residues. Germline V gene data show CDR1 as DFQATT and CDR2 as SNEGSKA (reference sequence). In TCRdb, the 5' RACE reads were re-called with MiXCR into one record per CDR3 protein. Altogether more than 1.5 million distinct CDR3 sequences are present, about 32% being singletons, with the ten largest covering about 0.27%. This clonotype was sampled from a newborn girl in good health. This chain uses TRBV20-1 with TRBJ2-1; D remains unclear. Sequencing used cord blood. The chain's CDR3 is CSAREGRAGNEQFF. DNA of the CDR3: TGCAGTGCTAGAGAGGGTCGGGCTGGCAATGAGCAGTTCTTC.